This T cell receptor (beta chain) was recovered during a study of blood T cell repertoires in COVID-19. For the study at large: Nucleic acid was either cDNA or gDNA, and it came from T cells, B-cell-depleted T cells, or PBMCs.

This table comes from immunoSEQ multiplex PCR, and its TCRdb copy is limited to in-frame clones, with some not included. This table has approximately 180,000 clones, around 84% appearing once. In germline, CDR1 is SGHTA, CDR2 FQGNSA. V was pared by 0 bases and J by 5 bases, with 13 bases between. This CDR3 is 15 amino acids long. V gene TRBV7-2 combines with J gene TRBJ2-5; D unclear. The specimen sequenced was PBMCs or T cells enriched from blood (not recorded which). This TCR was sampled from a man over 45 who had recovered from COVID-19. In DNA, the CDR3 is TGTGCCAGCAGCTTAGCCCAGGTGACCCGGGAGACCCAGTACTTC. The encoded protein is CASSLAQVTRETQYF.